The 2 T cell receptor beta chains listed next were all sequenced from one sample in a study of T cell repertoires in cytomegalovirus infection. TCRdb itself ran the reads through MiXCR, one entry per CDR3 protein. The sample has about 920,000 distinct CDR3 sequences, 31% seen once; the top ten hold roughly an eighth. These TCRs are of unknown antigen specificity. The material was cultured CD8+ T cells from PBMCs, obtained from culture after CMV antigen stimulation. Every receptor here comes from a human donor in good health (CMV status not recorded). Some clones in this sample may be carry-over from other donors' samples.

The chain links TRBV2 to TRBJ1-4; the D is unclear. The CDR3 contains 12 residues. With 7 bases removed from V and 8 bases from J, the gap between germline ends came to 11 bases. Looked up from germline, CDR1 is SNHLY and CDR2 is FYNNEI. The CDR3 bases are TGTGCCAGCATGGGTTTGAGCGAAAAACTGTTTTTT. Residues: CASMGLSEKLFF.

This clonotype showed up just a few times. CDR3 protein: CASSLSPGGSYEQYF. In nucleotides, the CDR3 is TGTGCCAGCAGCTTATCACCGGGGGGCTCCTACGAGCAGTACTTC. The genes are TRBV7-8 and TRBJ2-7; 7 bases are a match to TRBD2. This CDR3 spans 15 amino acids. The germline gives CDR1 SGHVS, CDR2 FQNEAQ. With V trimmed by 2 bases and J by 0 bases, 4 bases remained unmatched.